This T cell receptor (beta chain) was recorded in a study of cytomegalovirus exposure and HLA in healthy donors (dated by TCRdb to 2015 to 2018). About the study as a whole: In an earlier analysis of about 560 of the donors, approximately 260 Gb of sequence data and 100 million or so unique TCR beta sequences from 150 million to 200 million T cells were reported. The study was designed to test whether signatures of past pathogen exposure could be identified by cataloging public T cell receptors. Donor age, sex, ethnicity and CMV serostatus were collected together with the repertoire data. Besides the first cohort of 666 subjects, a separate validation cohort made up of 120 different subjects was used. In the later analysis, no new phenotypic data were used to find candidate immune exposures; instead, reliance was placed on TCR beta sequences and their occurrence across donors. Among the roughly 400 genotyped donors, approximately 76% belonged to the genetic ancestry cluster associated with self-reported Caucasian donors. Among some 410 genotyped donors of the cohort, an average of around 220,000 unique TCR beta nucleotide sequences was sequenced per donor, of which about 19% were non-productive. Because of strong linkage in the cohort, four to six DR-DQ haplotypes were treated as single units for association and clustering. The study used immunosequencing to profile the T cell repertoires of some 600 subjects and linked those repertoires to cytomegalovirus serostatus. In an earlier analysis of roughly 600 of the donors, high-throughput TCR beta sequencing was used to judge whether each TCR beta V gene segment behaved as functional or pseudogenic. A later genetic analysis took genome-wide SNP genotypes for about 55% of the 666 donors and used that subset as a discovery cohort. A later analysis re-examined previously published TCR beta repertoires from just over 650 donors and added high-resolution HLA genotyping to investigate patterns of TCR occurrence. Roughly 300 gigabases of sequencing data and approximately 85 million unique TCR sequences were included in an early release covering several hundred HLA-typed donors. All discovery cohort repertoires had been generated using a single sequencing platform. Typing coverage differed by locus: A, B, C, DRB1 and DQB1 were typed in about 629-630 donors, DQA1 in 500 to 550, DPA1 in roughly 590, and DPB1 in roughly 450. To predict cytomegalovirus infection status, the study brought together high-throughput TCR immunosequencing, statistical association of individual TCRs with disease status, and machine learning. HLA typing covered class I and class II loci at four-digit resolution. The full study reports these points: At a false discovery rate of 0.05, a later analysis linked fewer than 20,000 TCR beta sequences to specific HLA alleles. Some IMGT-functional V segments, including TRBV6-2 and TRBV6-3, could not be told apart with the 87-base-pair reads, so those segments were excluded. According to the authors, the approach could potentially be generalized to other disease states and immunological phenotypes. Three of the identified cytomegalovirus-associated TCR beta chains were confirmed in vitro to be specific for cytomegalovirus antigens. In both the original and validation cohorts, the classifier was reported to diagnose cytomegalovirus status with high specificity and sensitivity. A total of 150 to 200 TCR beta chains were listed by the study as associated with cytomegalovirus. Linkage disequilibrium might explain the correlated functional status among segregating V segments, but an unknown experimental factor could not be ruled out. According to a later analysis, parvovirus B19, influenza, CMV and Epstein-Barr virus appeared linked to several top co-occurrence clusters. Immune exposure information for the cohort was limited to CMV serostatus. Strong co-occurrence of HLA alleles, especially DR and DQ, made assigning TCR associations to individual alleles difficult. A later analysis found that HLA-associated TCR beta chains were more clonally expanded and had lower generation probabilities than equally common non-associated chains. Because counts were too low, about 17 rarely observed V segments, including chromosome 9 orphons, were excluded from the earlier analysis of 500 to 700 of the donors. Roughly uniform sequencing depth across donors was assumed in presence/absence analyses, although this assumption may not hold. A later genetic analysis associated a missense DCLRE1C variant with V-gene and J-gene trimming of TCR beta chains, and an independent cohort replicated the association. A further reported finding was that TCR beta sequences accurately predicted the HLA-A and HLA-B alleles for most subjects in the first cohort. The cohort was sequenced for TCR beta chains only, and without alpha or paired-chain data the features that could be detected were limited. While some public TCRs were present in many individuals, most TCR sequences turned up only very rarely across donors. In a later analysis, the rate of TCR association differed among HLA loci, with DRB1 alleles having the most associated TCRs and HLA-C alleles having the fewest. According to a later analysis, most CMV-associated TCR beta chains appeared to be HLA-restricted, and the HLA associations seemed to be driven largely by CMV exposure. In an earlier analysis of more than 500 of the donors, most TCR beta V segments appeared in productive rearrangements about 90% or about 30% of the time, broadly matching IMGT annotations. Because some donors lacked HLA typing at each locus, the association tests relied only on the typed subset. A cluster of highly shared sequence variants was judged likely to represent a technical artifact of the sequencing pipeline. In a later genetic analysis, fewer N-insertions in productive TCRs were reported among donors in an Asian-associated ancestry cluster than the roughly 670-donor mean.

The cohort was made up of 500 to 800 healthy bone marrow donors. Cohort members were all nominally healthy when sampled, although unrecorded immune exposures were likely present. The donor tested CMV seronegative and was one of the 352 seronegative cohort members. Each donor provided a peripheral blood sample, and peripheral blood mononuclear cells were used for TCR beta sequencing. The Qiagen DNeasy Blood Extraction Kit was used to extract genomic DNA from the blood cell samples. On this clone: Its binding antigen is unknown.

From a lookup of the germline V gene, CDR1 and CDR2 are SGHDT and YYEEEE. V ends up 4 bases short and J 6 bases short, with an unmatched junction base count of 6. The CDR3 has 15 amino acids, counting the end cysteine and phenylalanine. Solely the CDR3 DNA is kept, with 45 bases framed from the first base. The library was built by means of the immunoSEQ multiplex PCR assay. For the multiplex PCR, a mixture combining 60 forward primers for TCR Vbeta segments and 13 reverse primers for TCR Jbeta segments was used. Amplification of the CDR3 region of rearranged TCR beta genes was performed with a multiplex PCR assay on genomic DNA. On the Illumina HiSeq System, the amplified TCR beta libraries were sequenced as 87-base-pair reads. In the authors' own workflow: Across the 700 or so repertoires, a later analysis counted about 81 million unique TCR beta chains, roughly 11 million of which were shared by at least two donors. To remove PCR and sequencing errors, raw reads were error-corrected and collapsed into unique sequences using a nearest-neighbor algorithm that merged closely related sequences. Alignment of CDR3 sequences to IMGT reference sequences was used to assign V, D and J gene segments. For a sequence to be retained, a match of at least six nucleotides was required to both a V gene segment and a J gene segment. Rearrangements were classified as productive when the CDR3 lacked stop codons and remained in frame with V and J, and all other rearrangements were classified as non-productive. Following IMGT convention, CDR3 was defined as the stretch from the second conserved V-encoded cysteine up to the conserved J-encoded phenylalanine. The earlier analysis of roughly 590 of the donors excluded sequences that lacked an unambiguous match to a single V gene segment. In an earlier analysis of roughly 500 of the donors, V segments were called functional above 56.7% productive rearrangements and were called segregating when the between-donor standard deviation exceeded 5%. A statistical classification framework was developed to diagnose cytomegalovirus status using the catalog of TCR beta chain sequences. In a later analysis, V and J genes were assigned by comparing TCR nucleotide sequences against IMGT/GENE-DB human TR gene sequences. Using the TCRdist pipeline, a later analysis assigned CDR3 sequences along with most-parsimonious VDJ recombination scenarios. In a later analysis, each TCR beta chain was defined by its CDR3 amino acid sequence together with its V-gene family, and reads without a unique V-gene family were excluded. To address suspected cross-contamination and a sequencing artifact, a later analysis removed roughly 580 highly shared, low-generation-probability nucleotide sequences. In a later analysis, a clonal expansion index was calculated for each public chain from normalized within-repertoire ranks of inferred template counts. A later analysis computed generation probabilities with a VDJ recombination model fitted to out-of-frame rearrangements, and checked the results against IGoR. Hypergeometric tests were used in a later analysis to score TCR-TCR, TCR-HLA and TCR-CMV co-occurrence, with a repertoire-size bias correction applied to the TCR pairs. To estimate false discovery rates, a later analysis permuted the HLA or CMV assignments 20 times. In a later analysis, co-occurring TCRs were grouped using DBSCAN, with TCRdist sequence similarity added in when clustering inside HLA-allele-positive subsets. For co-occurrence clustering, repertoires with fewer than 30,000 or more than 120,000 public chains were excluded, along with a handful of repertoires with anomalous nucleotide sharing. TCRdb holds this immuneACCESS table with in-frame rearrangements only. Some clones are missing; in checked studies, unresolved V genes explain under half, and the rest has no known cause. The D gene and trimming were derived from the DNA, and the V and J assignments and clone size from that table. The sample table includes around 74,000 clones. The ten most abundant clones make up roughly 5% of the sample.

This receptor was taken from a man under 40 in good health and CMV-seronegative. Sample: PBMCs. The sequence is built from TRBV5-6 and TRBJ2-1; 11 of the junction bases match TRBD1. The CDR3 corresponds to CASSGSGTGGNEQFF. In nucleotides, the sequence is TGTGCCAGCAGCGGATCCGGGACAGGGGGCAATGAGCAGTTCTTC.